The 22 T cell receptor beta chains listed next were all sequenced from one sample in a study of CD8 T cells in ankylosing spondylitis. A single record per CDR3 protein comes from TCRdb applying MiXCR to the 5' RACE reads. Among fewer than 250,000 distinct CDR3 sequences, under 30% were seen once, and the ten largest hold 6.6%. Sequences were obtained from blood, either unsorted or a sorted T cell fraction (not recorded which). The receptor set was obtained from a male donor with ankylosing spondylitis or in good health (not recorded which).

This clonotype has at least ten counts. CDR3 sequence reads: CASSLDLAVNEQYF. CDR3 nucleotides: TGCGCCAGCAGCTTGGATTTGGCAGTGAACGAGCAGTACTTC. The rearrangement links TRBV5-1 to TRBJ2-7; D gene uncertain. With 0 bases removed from V and 5 bases from J, the gap between germline ends came to 12 bases. The V gene's germline CDR1 is SGHRS and CDR2 YFSETQ. The CDR3 extends over 14 amino acids.

This clonotype has at least ten counts. The chain combines TRBV10-3 with TRBJ1-6, with no clear D. V was cut by 3 bases and J by 10 bases, with 16 bases left in between. CDR1 is ENHRY and CDR2 is SYGVKD in the germline V gene. The CDR3 covers 15 residues. CDR3 nucleotide sequence: TGTGCCATCAGTGATCGGGGTTATGGAGAATCACCCCTCCACTTT. Protein sequence: CAISDRGYGESPLHF.

This clonotype was observed many times. The J gene is TRBJ2-3, the V gene TRBV7-6; tentative D call: TRBD2 (6 bases). The CDR3 is 16 residues long. Deletions cut 0 bases from V and 1 base from J, with 11 bases between. The germline CDR1 and CDR2 sequences are SGHVS and FNYEAQ. In DNA form, the CDR3 reads TGTGCCAGCAGCTTAGCGGGGGGTTCGGGCACAGATACGCAGTATTTT. The encoded protein is CASSLAGGSGTDTQYF.

This clonotype has more than one count but fewer than ten. The chain has TRBV20-1 and TRBJ2-5, with D tentatively TRBD2 (6 bases). Trimming removed 3 bases from V and 9 bases from J, with 20 bases in between. CDR1 DFQATT and CDR2 SNEGSKA come from the germline V gene (reference sequence). The CDR3 sequence is 14 residues long. The CDR3 sequence: CSARMSEGRRSQYF. In nucleotides, the CDR3 is TGCAGTGCTAGGATGTCGGAGGGTAGGAGGTCCCAGTACTTC.

This clonotype was observed once. The CDR3 DNA follows: TGCAGCGTTGAAGCAGGGGTTAGTTCCTACAATGAGCAGTTCTTC. Translation gives CSVEAGVSSYNEQFF. This chain links TRBV29-1 with TRBJ2-1; perhaps TRBD1 as D (6 bases). The CDR3 length is 15 residues. V lost 1 base and J 1 base, leaving 11 bases between the germline ends. The germline V gene encodes CDR1 SQVTM and CDR2 ANQGSEA.

A few counts support this clonotype. The chain has TRBV20-1 and TRBJ1-3, with a possible D match to TRBD1 (5 bases). The length of the CDR3 is 14 residues. CDR1 DFQATT and CDR2 SNEGSKA come from the germline V gene (reference sequence). V was cut by 1 base and J by 7 bases, with 14 bases left in between. The CDR3 DNA follows: TGCAGTGCTAGAGGGGGGAGTGCCGTGAACACCATATATTTT. Its protein product is CSARGGSAVNTIYF.

This clonotype was picked up many times. The chain links TRBV7-8 to TRBJ2-3; the match to TRBD2 covers 8 bases. The CDR3 extends over 15 amino acids. The V and J ends lost 4 bases and 0 bases, in that order; junction bases with no gene match: 3. The germline V gene has CDR1 SGHVS and CDR2 FQNEAQ. The CDR3 protein is CASSYSGKSTDTQYF. The DNA for the CDR3 is TGTGCCAGCAGCTATAGCGGGAAGAGCACAGATACGCAGTATTTT.

This clonotype was detected ten times or more. V is TRBV5-5 and J is TRBJ2-7; D gene ambiguous. Germline V gene data show CDR1 as SGHKS and CDR2 as YYEKEE (reference sequence). The germline V and J ends were trimmed by 0 bases and 5 bases, with 9 bases remaining between them. The CDR3 runs to 13 residues. CDR3 in amino acids: CASSLVGIDEQYF. CDR3 coding DNA: TGTGCCAGCAGCTTGGTAGGAATTGACGAGCAGTACTTC.

This clonotype was observed a few times. This chain connects TRBV6-1 to TRBJ1-2, with D unclear. Germline V gene sequence: CDR1 MNHNS, CDR2 SASEGT. The CDR3 is 14 amino acids. The V end lost 5 bases, the J end lost 0 bases, and 10 bases lay between the germline ends. CDR3 region: CASSTIFTNYGYTF. CDR3 in DNA: TGTGCCAGCAGTACCATCTTTACTAACTATGGCTACACCTTC.

In this sample, this clonotype turned up many times. CDR3 in DNA: TGCAGCGTCGCTAGCGGGAGTGCAGATACGCAGTATTTT. The encoded protein is CSVASGSADTQYF. The chain recombines TRBV29-1 with TRBJ2-3; TRBD2 agrees at 10 bases. The germline V gene has CDR1 SQVTM and CDR2 ANQGSEA. The CDR3 covers 13 residues. Germline trimming cut 6 bases from V and 4 bases from J; bases unmatched to any gene: 4.

The rearrangement uses TRBV25-1 and TRBJ2-7; 7 bases agree with TRBD1. Trimming at V came to 6 bases and at J to 2 bases, leaving 7 bases not matched to a gene. From germline, CDR1 is MGHDK and CDR2 SYGVNS. The CDR3 covers 14 residues. As DNA, the CDR3 is TGTGCCAGCAGCGACTCGGACAGGCCCTACGAGCAGTACTTC. Its protein is CASSDSDRPYEQYF.

CDR3 nucleotides: TGCAGCGTCGGACAGACCTACGAGCAGTACTTC. Protein: CSVGQTYEQYF. This chain links TRBV29-1 with TRBJ2-7; maybe TRBD1 (6 bases). This CDR3 region has 11 residues. V was shortened by 6 bases and J by 2 bases, with 8 bases between the two germline ends. Germline loops: CDR1 SQVTM, CDR2 ANQGSEA.

This clonotype was seen only a few times. The chain carries TRBV29-1 and TRBJ2-5; the match to TRBD1 covers 11 bases. Germline V gene sequence: CDR1 SQVTM, CDR2 ANQGSEA. V trimming: 4 bases; J trimming: 5 bases; junction bases outside the gene matches: 3. This CDR3 region has 13 residues. DNA for the CDR3: TGCAGCGTTGCCCGGGACAGGGGGGAGACCCAGTACTTC. This codes for CSVARDRGETQYF.

This clonotype has at least ten counts. This chain links TRBV15 with TRBJ1-5; D not resolved. Trimming pared 3 bases from V and 8 bases from J, leaving 17 bases between. CDR1 and CDR2 from the germline V gene are LNHNV and YYDKDF (reference sequence). The CDR3 length is 15 residues. The CDR3 reads CATSSVMRAGEPQHF. Written as DNA, the CDR3 is TGTGCCACCAGCAGCGTTATGAGGGCCGGGGAGCCCCAGCATTTT.

Ten or more counts support this clonotype. The genes are TRBV10-3 and TRBJ2-1, with 8 bases matching TRBD1. Unmatched junction bases numbered 8, after V lost 10 bases and J lost 6 bases. Germline assignment: CDR1 ENHRY and CDR2 SYGVKD. The CDR3 has 13 amino acids. The CDR3 loop reads CATRTGSINEQFF. The CDR3 bases are TGTGCCACCCGGACAGGGTCAATCAATGAGCAGTTCTTC.

This clonotype was recorded a few times. The V gene is TRBV20-1, the J gene TRBJ2-7, with 7 bases lining up with TRBD2. V trimming: 3 bases; J trimming: 2 bases; junction bases outside the gene matches: 10. This CDR3 spans 15 amino acids. CDR1 DFQATT and CDR2 SNEGSKA come from the germline V gene (reference sequence). The CDR3 nucleotides read TGCAGTGCTAGGGCTAGCGGCAAGACTACCTACGAGCAGTACTTC. It codes for CSARASGKTTYEQYF.

This clonotype occurred many times. J is TRBJ2-7 and V is TRBV5-1, with 7 bases that match TRBD1. This CDR3 has 16 amino acids. After removal of 0 bases from V and 6 bases from J, the junction contained 12 bases not matched to a gene. Germline values: CDR1 SGHRS, CDR2 YFSETQ. The CDR3 sequence is CASSLETGTEVSEQYF. The CDR3, as DNA: TGCGCCAGCAGCTTGGAGACCGGGACAGAAGTCTCCGAGCAGTACTTC.

This clonotype was seen more than once but under ten times. The genes are TRBV5-1 and TRBJ2-5; 11 bases line up with TRBD1. Trimming cost V 3 bases and J 1 base; bases outside gene matches: 5. Germline-derived CDR1 and CDR2 are SGHRS and YFSETQ. The CDR3 totals 16 residues. CDR3 sequence (DNA): TGCGCCAGCAGCTCGACCGGGACAGGGGGCCAAGAGACCCAGTACTTC. Protein sequence: CASSSTGTGGQETQYF.

This clonotype was recorded only once. The CDR3 ends on some other residue instead of the conserved phenylalanine or tryptophan, so this is likely a read error. J is TRBJ1-6 and V is TRBV12-3 or TRBV12-4; D is uncertain. The CDR3 is 13 residues long. V lost 1 base, J lost 10 bases, and 8 bases lay in between. CDR3 sequence: CASSLDGRSPLHL. In DNA, the CDR3 is TGTGCCAGCAGTTTAGACGGGAGGTCACCCCTCCACCTT.

This chain joins TRBV20-1 and TRBJ2-7; 15 positions match TRBD2. J gave up 5 bases and V 6 bases, and 8 bases lay outside the gene matches. The germline V gene has CDR1 DFQATT and CDR2 SNEGSKA (reference sequence). This CDR3 has 15 amino acids. Here the CDR3 DNA reads TGCAGTGCCAGGGGGGGACTAGCGGGAGGTAACGAGCAGTACTTC. This sequence encodes CSARGGLAGGNEQYF.

This clonotype was detected many times. The chain couples TRBV4-3 to TRBJ1-5; D is possibly TRBD1 (6 bases). Germline CDR1 is LGHNA and CDR2 is YSLEER. The length of the CDR3 is 16 residues. The V gene lost 0 bases and the J gene lost 11 bases, with 20 bases spanning the gap. The CDR3 region has the DNA TGCGCCAGCAGCCAAGATACCACACAGGGAAATTTGGCCCAGCATTTT. This translates into CASSQDTTQGNLAQHF.

Many counts were recorded for this clonotype. The chain combines TRBV4-1 with TRBJ2-3; D is undetermined. Trimming cost V 3 bases and J 5 bases, with 6 bases left between them. CDR3 length: 12 amino acids. The V gene's germline CDR1 is MGHRA and CDR2 YSYEKL. Here the CDR3 reads CASSQALDTQYF. In DNA, the CDR3 is TGCGCCAGCAGCCAGGCCTTAGATACGCAGTATTTT.